The clone carrying this TCR beta chain was seen repeatedly, ten times or more. The antigen is undetermined. This sample is part of a study of T-cell memory formation after mild COVID-19. Points from the study as a whole: CD4+ clones that contracted lay mainly in CM and EM; CD8+ ones lay in EMRA.

Trimming stripped 0 bases from V and 10 bases from J, with 8 bases between. Germline V CDR1 and CDR2: SGHRS, YFSETQ. This CDR3 has 12 amino acids. Using its own MiXCR run on the 5' RACE reads, TCRdb lists one record per CDR3 protein. The sample holds fewer than 300,000 distinct CDR3 sequences, 16% seen once. Sequencing input: PBMCs or a T cell subset sorted from them (not recorded which). This receptor was identified in a man younger than 35 who had mild COVID-19 (a few samples of this study predate the infection). Cell type and time point are not known. V and J are TRBV5-1 and TRBJ2-1, with D hard to call. The CDR3 bases are TGCGCCAGCAGCTTGGAGTTTCGCGAGCAGTTCTTC. Translated, it gives CASSLEFREQFF.